This TCR beta chain was found in a study of CD8 T cells in ankylosing spondylitis (dated by TCRdb to the late 2010s). About the full investigation: The study set out to find disease-linked TCR variants by profiling T cell receptor beta repertoires in ankylosing spondylitis patients and healthy donors. Samples of peripheral blood were taken, and for ankylosing spondylitis patients, synovial fluid was collected as well. The full study cohort was made up of about two dozen ankylosing spondylitis patients and 95 to 130 healthy donors.

The CDR3 starts with the cysteine, ends with the phenylalanine, and has 15 residues. Left in the record is the CDR3 DNA by itself, 45 bases read in frame from the first base. The V and J ends are trimmed by 3 bases and 3 bases, leaving 12 bases between them. CDR1 KGHDR and CDR2 SFDVKD are derived from the germline V gene. A word on this clonotype: Its target antigen remains unknown. Nothing much larger sits one base from this clone, and base qualities are not available.

Paper-wide results and their limitations: Some of the motif variants had been reported before in the synovial fluid and blood of reactive arthritis patients, a finding that suggests common disease-initiation mechanisms. The disease-linked clones showed a CD8+ phenotype and occurred at relatively low frequencies in peripheral blood. The disease-linked clones were reported as significantly enriched in matched synovial fluid samples from ankylosing spondylitis patients. A TCR beta motif of several highly homologous amino acid variants appeared characteristic of blood from ankylosing spondylitis patients.

The sequencer was an Illumina HiSeq 2500. TCR beta libraries were prepared by quantitative 5'-RACE with molecular barcodes. Under the source paper's analysis protocol: A new computational method based on a probabilistic model of VDJ rearrangement was used to identify disease-linked TCR variants. The public sequencing data were trimmed at Q25 with fastp and processed into clonotypes with MiXCR by TCRdb, which kept only in-frame beta chains. Each CDR3 protein gets just one entry, which takes the most common genes and DNA from the rows behind it. Here the V and J calls rest on TCRdb's processing, not on the authors' analysis. This sample comprises approximately 240,000 distinct CDR3 sequences, under 30% of them detected only once. The biggest ten clones account for less than 0.75% of the sample.

Recombination joined TRBV24-1 with TRBJ2-3; the D gene is perhaps TRBD1 or TRBD2, each of them matching over 7 bases. The sequence came from a male donor with ankylosing spondylitis or in good health (not recorded which). Sequenced sample: blood, either unsorted or a sorted T cell fraction (not recorded which). This receptor carries the CDR3 CATSDPGGVTDTQYF. The DNA is TGTGCCACCAGTGATCCAGGGGGGGTTACAGATACGCAGTATTTT.